This T cell receptor beta chain was captured by sequencing in a study of cytomegalovirus exposure and HLA in healthy donors. Regarding the study as a whole: In a later analysis, several top co-occurrence clusters appeared linked to parvovirus B19, influenza, CMV and Epstein-Barr virus. A later analysis, which compared TCR beta chains of equal frequency, found the HLA-associated ones more clonally expanded. Diagnosis of cytomegalovirus status made by the classifier reportedly showed high specificity and sensitivity.

Details on this clone: Its cognate antigen is unknown.

The V and J ends lost 6 bases and 5 bases, in that order; junction bases with no gene match: 8. Germline V gene sequence: CDR1 SEHNR, CDR2 FQNEAQ (reference sequence). CDR3 length equals 15 residues. PCR was performed using 60 Vbeta and 13 Jbeta primers. As processed by the authors: A follow-up analysis tallied about 80 million unique TCR beta chains, 9 million to 11 million shared. Profiled with immunoSEQ multiplex PCR; TCRdb holds only in-frame clones, not every one. V and J calls and clone size follow that table, whereas D and trimming were derived from the DNA. The sample lists 150,000 to 200,000 clones, roughly four fifths occurring once.

The specimen was PBMCs. The receptor was isolated from a man aged 45-65 years in good health and CMV-seropositive. The rearrangement joins TRBV7-9 to TRBJ2-2; TRBD2 matches at 8 bases. The CDR3 loop is CASRLLAAGTGELFF. The CDR3 DNA reads as TGTGCCAGCAGGTTACTAGCGGCAGGGACCGGGGAGCTGTTTTTT.